This T cell receptor beta chain was documented in a study of blood T cell repertoires in COVID-19. Germline trimming cut 2 bases from V and 3 bases from J; bases unmatched to any gene: 12. Looked up from germline, CDR1 is SGHVS and CDR2 is FQNEAQ. This CDR3 is 18 amino acids long. Libraries were prepared by immunoSEQ multiplex PCR; TCRdb keeps only in-frame clonotypes and omits some of them. The sample lists 80,000 or so clones, approximately 89% occurring once. The chain has TRBV7-8 and TRBJ2-5; 10 nucleotides line up with TRBD2. The sequence was collected from a man aged 45-60 years with acute or convalescent COVID-19. Sequencing was carried out using peripheral blood. CDR3 coding DNA: TGTGCCAGCAGCTTATGGGGAACTAGCGGGGATTTAAAAGAGACCCAGTACTTC. Translated, it gives CASSLWGTSGDLKETQYF. The entire variable domain, with the rest obtained from reference TRBV7-8 and TRBJ2-5, is as follows: GAGVSQSPRYKVAKRGQDVALRCDPISGHVSLFWYQQALGQGPEFLTYFQNEAQLDKSGLPSDRFFAERPEGSVSTLKIQRTQQEDSAVYLCASSLWGTSGDLKETQYFGPGTRLLVL.